These 6 T cell receptor beta chains were all obtained from the same sample, sequenced in a study of blood T cell repertoires in COVID-19. The method was immunoSEQ multiplex PCR; TCRdb's version includes in-frame clones alone and lacks a portion of them. The table lists 170,000 or so clones, more than 75% of them singletons. Sequences were obtained from peripheral blood. Source of these receptors: a woman in her 70s with COVID-19, enrolled during active disease.

V usage is TRBV19 and J usage is TRBJ1-1; TRBD1 might be the D (5 bases). Germline loops: CDR1 LNHDA, CDR2 SQIVND (reference sequence). V was clipped by 11 bases and J by 4 bases, with 14 bases between them. This CDR3 has 12 residues. The CDR3 protein is CAGKSRGTEAFF. The CDR3 DNA reads TGTGCCGGTAAGAGTAGGGGCACTGAAGCTTTCTTT.

The chain couples TRBV27 to TRBJ1-3; tentatively, D is TRBD1 (6 bases). This CDR3 contains 14 residues. Per germline, CDR1 MNHEY and CDR2 SMNVEV (reference sequence). V was clipped by 6 bases and J by 4 bases, with 13 bases between them. The CDR3 nucleotides read TGTGCCAGCAGACTCACAGGGTCAGGAAACACCATATATTTT. It encodes CASRLTGSGNTIYF.

This clone was seen a handful of times. This chain joins TRBV19 and TRBJ1-2; D ambiguous. V lost 6 bases and J lost 1, with 18 bases in between. The CDR3 consists of 16 residues. Per the germline V gene, CDR1 is LNHDA and CDR2 is SQIVND (reference sequence). CDR3 loop: CASRKASETYNYGYTF. CDR3 DNA: TGTGCCAGTAGGAAGGCGTCCGAGACATATAACTATGGCTACACCTTC.

V and J are TRBV5-1 and TRBJ2-1; a possible D gene is TRBD2 (5 bases). The CDR3 extends over 13 amino acids. V shed 0 bases and J shed 9 bases, with 10 bases lying between them. CDR1 and CDR2 (germline): SGHRS, YFSETQ. CDR3 residues: CASSLVSAGEQFF. For the CDR3, the DNA is TGCGCCAGCAGCTTGGTTAGCGCGGGTGAGCAGTTCTTC.

The CDR3 coding sequence is TGTGCCAGCAGTTTCTTGAGCGGGAGCGGCAATGAGCAGTTCTTC. This encodes CASSFLSGSGNEQFF. The chain couples TRBV28 to TRBJ2-1, with TRBD2 matching over 8 bases. The CDR3 is made up of 15 amino acids. The ends lost 3 bases at V and 6 bases at J; junction bases unmatched: 7. Germline CDR1 reads MDHEN; CDR2 reads SYDVKM.

This clone was found a few times. CDR3 region: CASSQDGLAGVTDTQYF. DNA of the CDR3: TGTGCCAGCAGCCAAGACGGCCTAGCGGGGGTCACAGATACGCAGTATTTT. The rearrangement links TRBV3-1 (or the pseudogene TRBV3-2) to TRBJ2-3; 10 nucleotides line up with TRBD2. Germline loops: CDR1 LGHDT, CDR2 YNNKEL (reference sequence). The CDR3 length is 17 residues. J was trimmed by 2 bases and V by 0 bases; bases with no gene match: 5.